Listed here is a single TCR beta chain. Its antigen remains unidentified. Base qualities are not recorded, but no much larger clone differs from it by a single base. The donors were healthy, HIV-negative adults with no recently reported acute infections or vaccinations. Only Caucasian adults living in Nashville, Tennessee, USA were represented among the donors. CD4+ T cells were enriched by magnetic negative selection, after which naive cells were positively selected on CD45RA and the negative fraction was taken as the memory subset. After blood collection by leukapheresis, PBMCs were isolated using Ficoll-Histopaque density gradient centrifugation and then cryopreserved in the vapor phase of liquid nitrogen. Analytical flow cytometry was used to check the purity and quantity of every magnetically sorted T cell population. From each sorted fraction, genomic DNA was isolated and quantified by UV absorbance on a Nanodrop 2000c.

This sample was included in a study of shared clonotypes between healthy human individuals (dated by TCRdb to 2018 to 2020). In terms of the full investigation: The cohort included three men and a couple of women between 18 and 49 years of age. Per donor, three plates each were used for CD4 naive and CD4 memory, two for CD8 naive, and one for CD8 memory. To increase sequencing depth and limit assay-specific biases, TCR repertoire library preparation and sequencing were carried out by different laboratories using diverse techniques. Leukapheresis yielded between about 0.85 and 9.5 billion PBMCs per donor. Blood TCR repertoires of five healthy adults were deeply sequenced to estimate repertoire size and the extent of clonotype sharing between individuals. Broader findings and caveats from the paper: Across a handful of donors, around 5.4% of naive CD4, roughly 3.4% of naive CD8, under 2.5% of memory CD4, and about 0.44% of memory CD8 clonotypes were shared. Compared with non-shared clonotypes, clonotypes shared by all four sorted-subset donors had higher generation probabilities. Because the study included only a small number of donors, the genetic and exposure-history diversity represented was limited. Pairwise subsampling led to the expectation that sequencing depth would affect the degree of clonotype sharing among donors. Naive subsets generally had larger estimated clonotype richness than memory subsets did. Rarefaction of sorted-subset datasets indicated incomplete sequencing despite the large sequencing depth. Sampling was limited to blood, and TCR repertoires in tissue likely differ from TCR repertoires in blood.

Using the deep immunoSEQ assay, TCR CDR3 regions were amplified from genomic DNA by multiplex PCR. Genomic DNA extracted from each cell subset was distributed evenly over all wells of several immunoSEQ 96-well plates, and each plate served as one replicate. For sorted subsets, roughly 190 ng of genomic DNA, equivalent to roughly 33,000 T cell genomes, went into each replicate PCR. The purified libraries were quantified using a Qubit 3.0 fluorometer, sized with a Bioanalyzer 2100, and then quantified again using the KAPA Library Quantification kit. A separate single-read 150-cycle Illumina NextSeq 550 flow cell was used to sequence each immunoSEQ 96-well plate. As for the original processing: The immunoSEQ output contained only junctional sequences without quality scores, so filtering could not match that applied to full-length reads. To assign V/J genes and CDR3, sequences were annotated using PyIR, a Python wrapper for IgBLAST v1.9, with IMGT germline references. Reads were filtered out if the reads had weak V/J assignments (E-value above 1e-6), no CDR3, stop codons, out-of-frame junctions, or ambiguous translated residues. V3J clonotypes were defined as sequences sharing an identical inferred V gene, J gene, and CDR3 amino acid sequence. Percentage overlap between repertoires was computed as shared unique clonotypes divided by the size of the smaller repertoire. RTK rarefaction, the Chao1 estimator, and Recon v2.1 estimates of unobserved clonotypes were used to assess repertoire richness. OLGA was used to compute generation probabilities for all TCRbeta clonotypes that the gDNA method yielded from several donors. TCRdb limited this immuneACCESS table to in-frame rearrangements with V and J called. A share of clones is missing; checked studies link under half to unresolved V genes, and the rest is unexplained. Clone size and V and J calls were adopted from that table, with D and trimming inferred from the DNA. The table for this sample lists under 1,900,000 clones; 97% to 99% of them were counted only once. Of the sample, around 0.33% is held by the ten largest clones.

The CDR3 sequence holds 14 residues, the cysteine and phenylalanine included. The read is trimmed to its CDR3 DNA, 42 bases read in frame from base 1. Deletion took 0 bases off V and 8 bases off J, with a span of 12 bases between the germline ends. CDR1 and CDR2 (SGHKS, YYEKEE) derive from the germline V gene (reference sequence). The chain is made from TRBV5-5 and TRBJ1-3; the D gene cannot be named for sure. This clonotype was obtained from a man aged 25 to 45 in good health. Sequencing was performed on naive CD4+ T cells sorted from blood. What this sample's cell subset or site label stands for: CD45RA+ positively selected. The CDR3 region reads CASSLDSRVDTIYF. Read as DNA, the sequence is TGTGCCAGCAGCTTGGATTCAAGGGTGGACACCATATATTTT.